This T cell receptor (beta chain) was identified in a study of CD8+ T cells in alopecia areata. Extraction of RNA preceded its reverse transcription into cDNA, which served as the sequencing template. TCRdb's table, derived via immunoSEQ multiplex PCR, lists solely in-frame clones and lacks some. The sample includes 250,000 or so clones, under 80% of them seen just once. V gave up 3 bases and J gave up 9 bases; unmatched junction bases: 6. Germline CDR1 and CDR2: SGHTA and FQGTGA. There are 13 residues in the CDR3. The source was CD4+ T cells sorted from blood, collected at week 0. This rearrangement joins TRBV7-3 to TRBJ2-5; 8 bases agree with TRBD1. This TCR came from a human donor with alopecia areata. CDR3 loop: CASSFLGQGAQYF. The CDR3 DNA is TGTGCCAGCAGCTTCCTCGGACAGGGCGCCCAGTACTTC.